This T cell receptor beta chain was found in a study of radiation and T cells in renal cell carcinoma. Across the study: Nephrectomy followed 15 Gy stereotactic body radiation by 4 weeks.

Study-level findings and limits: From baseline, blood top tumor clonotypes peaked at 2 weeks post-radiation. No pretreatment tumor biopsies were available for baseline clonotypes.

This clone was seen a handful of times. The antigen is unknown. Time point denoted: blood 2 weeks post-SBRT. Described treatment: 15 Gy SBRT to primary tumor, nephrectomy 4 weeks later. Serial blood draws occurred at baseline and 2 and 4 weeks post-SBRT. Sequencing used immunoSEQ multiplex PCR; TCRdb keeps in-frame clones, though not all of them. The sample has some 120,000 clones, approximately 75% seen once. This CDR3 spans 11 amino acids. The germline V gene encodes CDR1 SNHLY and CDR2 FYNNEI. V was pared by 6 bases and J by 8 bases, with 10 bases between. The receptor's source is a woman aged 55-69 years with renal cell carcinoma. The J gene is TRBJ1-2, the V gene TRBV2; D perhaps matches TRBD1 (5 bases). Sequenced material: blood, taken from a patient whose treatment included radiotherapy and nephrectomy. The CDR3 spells CASRGLEGYTF. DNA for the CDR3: TGTGCCAGCAGGGGGCTAGAGGGCTACACCTTC. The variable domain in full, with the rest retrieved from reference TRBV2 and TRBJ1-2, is EPEVTQTPSHQVTQMGQEVILRCVPISNHLYFYWYRQILGQKVEFLVSFYNNEISEKSEIFDDQFSVERPDGSNFTLKIRSTKLEDSAMYFCASRGLEGYTFGSGTRLTVV.